A selection of T cell receptor beta chains follows, all from one sample in a study of identical twins' blood T cells. TCRdb fed the 5' RACE reads into MiXCR, producing one record per CDR3 protein. The profile covers 300,000 to 400,000 distinct CDR3 sequences, with about 28% appearing a single time and 6.1% taken by the ten largest. The sequenced sample was PBMCs. Receptors were obtained from a woman aged 18 to 50 in good health. Each CDR3 is given with its conserved first and last residue. The D gene is left open where the match is weak. The size of a clone is reported for some rows only, either as once, few or many, or as a class for expanded clones.

D: -
J: TRBJ2-3
size: few
V: TRBV29-1
DNA: TGCAGCGGTAGACAGGACCAGGGGGATACGCAGTATTTT
CDR3: CSGRQDQGDTQYF

D: -
J: TRBJ1-1
size: -
V: TRBV20-1
DNA: TGCAGTGCTGCCAAACCCCCAGCTCCTGAAGCTTTCTTT
CDR3: CSAAKPPAPEAFF

D: -
J: TRBJ1-1
size: -
V: TRBV7-2
DNA: TGTGCCAGCAGCTTACCCCGAGGGGAGAACACTGAAGCTTTCTTT
CDR3: CASSLPRGENTEAFF

D: -
J: TRBJ2-7
size: few
V: TRBV28
DNA: TGTGCCAGCAGTTTATACAGAGCCGAGCAGTACTTC
CDR3: CASSLYRAEQYF

D: TRBD1
J: TRBJ1-4
size: -
V: TRBV20-1
DNA: TGCAGTGCTAGGCTCGGACAGGCTAATGAAAAACTGTTTTTT
CDR3: CSARLGQANEKLFF

D: TRBD2
J: TRBJ2-1
size: -
V: TRBV10-3
DNA: TGTGCCATCAGTGGGGGACTAGCGGGAGGAAGGAATGAGCAGTTCTTC
CDR3: CAISGGLAGGRNEQFF

D: -
J: TRBJ2-7
size: few
V: TRBV11-2
DNA: TGTGCCAGCAGCCCGGGGGTCACACAGCAGTACTTC
CDR3: CASSPGVTQQYF

D: -
J: TRBJ2-3
size: -
V: TRBV5-1
DNA: TGCGCCAGCAGCTTGGGGGGGATCGCGCAGTATTTT
CDR3: CASSLGGIAQYF

D: -
J: TRBJ1-4
size: few
V: TRBV15
DNA: TGTGCCACCAGCAGTCAATACAGGGTGAGGCTGTTTTTT
CDR3: CATSSQYRVRLFF

D: -
J: TRBJ2-1
size: many
V: TRBV5-1
DNA: TGTGCCAGCAGCTTTAGAAATGAGCAGTTCTTC
CDR3: CASSFRNEQFF

D: -
J: TRBJ1-2
size: few
V: TRBV5-6
DNA: TGTGCCAGCAGCTCCGAGGCGGACGGGGGATGGAATGGCTACACCTTC
CDR3: CASSSEADGGWNGYTF

D: TRBD1
J: TRBJ2-1
size: many
V: TRBV24-1
DNA: TGTGCCACCAGTGATCGTGCTAAGACAGGGGGTAATGAGCAGTTCTTC
CDR3: CATSDRAKTGGNEQFF

D: -
J: TRBJ1-5
size: few
V: TRBV20-1
DNA: TGCAGTGCTAGTGAGGGGGGTCAGCCCCAGCATTTT
CDR3: CSASEGGQPQHF

D: -
J: TRBJ1-1
size: -
V: TRBV20-1
DNA: TGCAGTACCTCACGGGGATCTTTGAACACTGAAGCTTTCTTT
CDR3: CSTSRGSLNTEAFF

D: -
J: TRBJ1-2
size: -
V: TRBV5-1
DNA: TGCGCCAGCAGAGGCGGAACCAGGGGCTATGGCTACACCTTC
CDR3: CASRGGTRGYGYTF

D: -
J: TRBJ2-3
size: -
V: TRBV2
DNA: TGTGCCAGCAGTGGGGATCCCCTCCATGTCACAGATACGCAGTATTTT
CDR3: CASSGDPLHVTDTQYF

D: TRBD1
J: TRBJ2-7
size: few
V: TRBV6-6
DNA: TGTGCCAGCAGTCACACAAAACAGGGGTTCTCCTACGAGCAGTACTTC
CDR3: CASSHTKQGFSYEQYF

D: -
J: TRBJ1-2
size: many
V: TRBV6-5
DNA: TGTGCCAGCAGTTACTCGGGGCAGTATAACTATGGCTACACCTTC
CDR3: CASSYSGQYNYGYTF

D: -
J: TRBJ1-1
size: -
V: TRBV7-4
DNA: TGTGCCAGCAGCTTAGCGCCCCCCTTCACGGGACAAATCACTGAAGCTTTCTTT
CDR3: CASSLAPPFTGQITEAFF

D: -
J: TRBJ1-1
size: few
V: TRBV6-2/TRBV6-3
DNA: TGTGCCAGCACGACAGTGAACACTGAAGCTTTCTTT
CDR3: CASTTVNTEAFF

D: -
J: TRBJ1-3
size: -
V: TRBV25-1
DNA: TGTGCCAGCAGTGATGGCTGGCGGAGCTCTGGAAACACCATATATTTT
CDR3: CASSDGWRSSGNTIYF

D: TRBD1
J: TRBJ2-5
size: -
V: TRBV4-2
DNA: TGTGCCAGCAGCCTCCGTACAGGGGAGAGAGAGACCCAGTACTTC
CDR3: CASSLRTGERETQYF

D: TRBD2
J: TRBJ2-1
size: -
V: TRBV5-1
DNA: TGCGCCAGCAGCGAAGGACTAGCGGGAGGGTACTACAATGAGCAGTTCTTC
CDR3: CASSEGLAGGYYNEQFF

D: -
J: TRBJ2-7
size: -
V: TRBV20-1
DNA: TGCAGTGCCCCCATCCCCGGGACTTACGAGCAGTACTTC
CDR3: CSAPIPGTYEQYF

D: -
J: TRBJ1-5
size: -
V: TRBV19
DNA: TGTGCCAGTAGTATAGATCCAGAGGGCAATCAGCCCCAGCATTTT
CDR3: CASSIDPEGNQPQHF

D: -
J: TRBJ1-5
size: many
V: TRBV9
DNA: TGTGCCAGCAGCGTAGGAGATCTTCAGCCCCAGCATTTT
CDR3: CASSVGDLQPQHF

D: -
J: TRBJ1-5
size: few
V: TRBV21-1
DNA: TGTGCCAGCAGCAAAGACATAGGGTTTAGGGACAGAAATCAGCCCCAGCATTTT
CDR3: CASSKDIGFRDRNQPQHF

D: TRBD1
J: TRBJ1-2
size: many
V: TRBV6-5
DNA: TGTGCCAGCAGTTATTCAGGGGGTGGCGGCTACACCTTC
CDR3: CASSYSGGGGYTF

D: -
J: TRBJ2-7
size: -
V: TRBV29-1
DNA: TGCAGCGTGCGTCGGGAGAAGCCGTTTTTCGAGCAGTACTTC
CDR3: CSVRREKPFFEQYF

D: -
J: TRBJ2-3
size: few
V: TRBV20-1
DNA: TGCAGTGCTAGACATGCGGGGGCGAGCACAGATACGCAGTATTTT
CDR3: CSARHAGASTDTQYF

D: -
J: TRBJ1-5
size: many
V: TRBV9
DNA: TGTGCCAGCAGGGACAGCAATCAGCCCCAGCATTTT
CDR3: CASRDSNQPQHF

D: -
J: TRBJ1-5
size: -
V: TRBV7-8
DNA: TGTGCCAGCAGCTTAAGCAGGGATCAGCCCCAGCATTTT
CDR3: CASSLSRDQPQHF